This is a list of T cell receptor beta chains from one sample in a study of T-cell memory formation after mild COVID-19. TCRdb re-derived calls from the 5' RACE reads in MiXCR, one entry per CDR3 protein. The sample records around 340,000 distinct CDR3 sequences, around 13% being singletons. The material sequenced was PBMCs or a T cell subset sorted from them (not recorded which). These receptors all stem from a man younger than 35 who had mild COVID-19 (a few samples of this study predate the infection). Cell type and time point are not known. Each CDR3 is given with its conserved first and last residue. Fields, in order: D gene, V gene, J gene, clone size, CDR3 protein, CDR3 DNA. A D gene is named only where the DNA matches it firmly. Clone size is shown for a subset of rows, as once, few, many or a class of expanded clone.

d_call: TRBD1
v_call: TRBV5-1
j_call: TRBJ2-5
clone_size: .
cdr3_aa: CASRSHFGKGARETQYF
cdr3_nt: TGCGCCAGCAGGTCTCATTTCGGGAAGGGGGCGCGGGAGACCCAGTACTTC

d_call: .
v_call: TRBV28
j_call: TRBJ2-1
clone_size: many
cdr3_aa: CASTWGFINEQFF
cdr3_nt: TGTGCCAGCACCTGGGGGTTTATCAATGAGCAGTTCTTC

d_call: .
v_call: TRBV7-8
j_call: TRBJ2-4
clone_size: many
cdr3_aa: CASSPSVAKNIQYF
cdr3_nt: TGTGCCAGCAGCCCCTCGGTAGCCAAAAACATTCAGTACTTC

d_call: .
v_call: TRBV29-1
j_call: TRBJ1-3
clone_size: .
cdr3_aa: CSVVGGNTIYF
cdr3_nt: TGCAGCGTTGTGGGTGGAAACACCATATATTTT

d_call: TRBD1
v_call: TRBV12-3/TRBV12-4
j_call: TRBJ2-3
clone_size: .
cdr3_aa: CASRDRGTDTQYF
cdr3_nt: TGTGCCAGCAGGGACAGGGGGACAGATACGCAGTATTTT

d_call: .
v_call: TRBV4-3
j_call: TRBJ2-7
clone_size: few
cdr3_aa: CASSQVVLGVGEQYF
cdr3_nt: TGCGCCAGCAGCCAAGTGGTTTTAGGGGTGGGGGAGCAGTACTTC

d_call: TRBD2
v_call: TRBV4-1
j_call: TRBJ2-7
clone_size: few
cdr3_aa: CASSQEWLAGEQYF
cdr3_nt: TGCGCCAGCAGCCAAGAATGGCTAGCGGGGGAGCAGTACTTC

d_call: .
v_call: TRBV25-1
j_call: TRBJ2-2
clone_size: few
cdr3_aa: CASSELSVGGTGELFF
cdr3_nt: TGTGCCAGCAGTGAATTATCGGTTGGGGGAACCGGGGAGCTGTTTTTT

d_call: TRBD1
v_call: TRBV12-3/TRBV12-4
j_call: TRBJ2-6
clone_size: .
cdr3_aa: CASSSQGAPGANVLTF
cdr3_nt: TGTGCCAGCAGCTCACAGGGGGCGCCTGGGGCCAACGTCCTGACTTTC

d_call: .
v_call: TRBV7-8
j_call: TRBJ1-2
clone_size: .
cdr3_aa: CASSGRADGYTF
cdr3_nt: TGTGCCAGCAGCGGGAGGGCGGATGGCTACACCTTC

d_call: .
v_call: TRBV19
j_call: TRBJ1-1
clone_size: .
cdr3_aa: CASTPLPRGNTEAFF
cdr3_nt: TGTGCCAGTACCCCACTACCCCGGGGGAACACTGAAGCTTTCTTT

d_call: .
v_call: TRBV7-3
j_call: TRBJ1-2
clone_size: few
cdr3_aa: CASSTSPRASALRF
cdr3_nt: TGTGCCAGCAGCACCTCGCCCCGAGCATCGGCTCTAAGATTT

d_call: TRBD1
v_call: TRBV12-3/TRBV12-4
j_call: TRBJ2-7
clone_size: many
cdr3_aa: CASSLEGAGDEQYF
cdr3_nt: TGTGCCAGCAGTTTAGAGGGGGCAGGGGACGAGCAGTACTTC

d_call: .
v_call: TRBV7-2
j_call: TRBJ2-5
clone_size: .
cdr3_aa: CASSLVVGGSETQYF
cdr3_nt: TGTGCCAGCAGCTTAGTGGTAGGGGGAAGTGAGACCCAGTACTTC

d_call: .
v_call: TRBV6-2/TRBV6-3
j_call: TRBJ2-3
clone_size: .
cdr3_aa: CASRGLDFTDTQYF
cdr3_nt: TGTGCCAGCAGAGGACTCGACTTCACAGATACGCAGTATTTT

d_call: TRBD1
v_call: TRBV9
j_call: TRBJ2-5
clone_size: .
cdr3_aa: CASSPMDRAEQETQYF
cdr3_nt: TGTGCCAGCAGCCCAATGGACAGGGCTGAACAAGAGACCCAGTACTTC

d_call: TRBD1
v_call: TRBV27
j_call: TRBJ2-2
clone_size: .
cdr3_aa: CASSLGTGAGGELFF
cdr3_nt: TGTGCCAGCAGTCTGGGGACAGGGGCGGGCGGGGAGCTGTTTTTT

d_call: .
v_call: TRBV2
j_call: TRBJ2-3
clone_size: few
cdr3_aa: CASRDLQGPPHDTQYF
cdr3_nt: TGTGCCAGCAGGGACCTACAGGGCCCACCGCATGATACGCAGTATTTT

d_call: TRBD1
v_call: TRBV18
j_call: TRBJ1-1
clone_size: few
cdr3_aa: CASSSRTGGRNTEAFF
cdr3_nt: TGTGCCAGCTCATCCCGGACAGGGGGGAGGAACACTGAAGCTTTCTTT

d_call: .
v_call: TRBV4-3
j_call: TRBJ2-5
clone_size: few
cdr3_aa: CASSHELARETQYF
cdr3_nt: TGCGCCAGCAGCCATGAGCTAGCGAGGGAGACCCAGTACTTC

d_call: .
v_call: TRBV3-1
j_call: TRBJ1-3
clone_size: few
cdr3_aa: CASSHQWSSGNTIYF
cdr3_nt: TGTGCCAGCAGCCATCAGTGGAGCTCTGGAAACACCATATATTTT

d_call: .
v_call: TRBV18
j_call: TRBJ1-1
clone_size: .
cdr3_aa: CASSRDGSNTEAFF
cdr3_nt: TGTGCCAGCTCACGCGACGGAAGCAACACTGAAGCTTTCTTT

d_call: .
v_call: TRBV27
j_call: TRBJ2-7
clone_size: few
cdr3_aa: CASSPGHPYEQYF
cdr3_nt: TGTGCCAGCAGTCCCGGACACCCCTACGAGCAGTACTTC

d_call: .
v_call: TRBV20-1
j_call: TRBJ2-3
clone_size: .
cdr3_aa: CSVSGAGTDTQYF
cdr3_nt: TGCAGTGTGTCGGGGGCGGGAACAGATACGCAGTATTTT

d_call: TRBD1
v_call: TRBV7-2
j_call: TRBJ2-3
clone_size: few
cdr3_aa: CASSPTDRARADTQYF
cdr3_nt: TGTGCCAGCAGCCCCACGGACAGGGCGCGCGCAGATACGCAGTATTTT

d_call: .
v_call: TRBV4-1
j_call: TRBJ2-3
clone_size: .
cdr3_aa: CASSPHGAGADTQYF
cdr3_nt: TGCGCCAGCAGCCCCCACGGGGCCGGCGCAGATACGCAGTATTTT

d_call: .
v_call: TRBV4-3
j_call: TRBJ1-1
clone_size: .
cdr3_aa: CASSQGGNQGTEAFF
cdr3_nt: TGCGCCAGCAGCCAAGGCGGCAATCAGGGGACTGAAGCTTTCTTT

d_call: .
v_call: TRBV7-3
j_call: TRBJ2-2
clone_size: few
cdr3_aa: CASSLRQRNGELFF
cdr3_nt: TGTGCCAGCAGCTTACGGCAGCGCAACGGGGAGCTGTTTTTT

d_call: .
v_call: TRBV12-3/TRBV12-4
j_call: TRBJ1-5
clone_size: .
cdr3_aa: CASSLMPVGNQPQHF
cdr3_nt: TGTGCCAGCAGTTTAATGCCGGTGGGGAATCAGCCCCAGCATTTT

d_call: .
v_call: TRBV21-1
j_call: TRBJ2-7
clone_size: few
cdr3_aa: CASSKAKDIAVYEQYF
cdr3_nt: TGTGCCAGCAGCAAAGCTAAGGACATCGCCGTCTACGAGCAGTACTTC

d_call: .
v_call: TRBV27
j_call: TRBJ2-7
clone_size: many
cdr3_aa: CASKRGRLQYF
cdr3_nt: TGTGCCAGCAAACGCGGAAGATTGCAGTACTTC

d_call: .
v_call: TRBV7-2
j_call: TRBJ1-5
clone_size: .
cdr3_aa: CASSLASGPSNQPQHF
cdr3_nt: TGTGCCAGCAGCTTAGCCTCGGGCCCAAGCAATCAGCCCCAGCATTTT

d_call: TRBD2
v_call: TRBV6-1
j_call: TRBJ2-3
clone_size: .
cdr3_aa: CASSEVAGGYTDTQYF
cdr3_nt: TGTGCCAGCAGTGAAGTCGCGGGGGGGTACACAGATACGCAGTATTTT

d_call: .
v_call: TRBV25-1
j_call: TRBJ2-2
clone_size: .
cdr3_aa: CASSETGLLFF
cdr3_nt: TGTGCCAGCAGTGAAACAGGGTTGCTGTTTTTT

d_call: .
v_call: TRBV27
j_call: TRBJ2-5
clone_size: few
cdr3_aa: CASSSLGEAETQYF
cdr3_nt: TGTGCCAGCAGTTCCCTGGGGGAGGCAGAGACCCAGTACTTC

d_call: .
v_call: TRBV29-1
j_call: TRBJ1-1
clone_size: .
cdr3_aa: CSVASTENTEAFF
cdr3_nt: TGCAGCGTCGCATCGACAGAGAACACTGAAGCTTTCTTT

d_call: .
v_call: TRBV28
j_call: TRBJ1-2
clone_size: many
cdr3_aa: CASSPPAGEEGYTF
cdr3_nt: TGTGCCAGCAGCCCCCCCGCGGGGGAGGAGGGCTACACCTTC

d_call: .
v_call: TRBV7-2
j_call: TRBJ1-2
clone_size: .
cdr3_aa: CASSLGVGYGYTF
cdr3_nt: TGTGCCAGCAGCTTAGGAGTGGGCTATGGCTACACCTTC

d_call: TRBD1
v_call: TRBV4-3
j_call: TRBJ1-2
clone_size: few
cdr3_aa: CASSRGTEGLGGYTF
cdr3_nt: TGCGCCAGCAGCCGGGGGACAGAGGGCCTAGGGGGCTACACCTTC

d_call: TRBD2
v_call: TRBV7-3
j_call: TRBJ2-7
clone_size: many
cdr3_aa: CASSSGTSGGTQYF
cdr3_nt: TGTGCCAGCAGCTCCGGGACTAGCGGGGGGACGCAGTACTTC

d_call: TRBD1
v_call: TRBV6-5
j_call: TRBJ1-1
clone_size: .
cdr3_aa: CASSAGMTGGNTEAFF
cdr3_nt: TGTGCCAGCAGTGCCGGTATGACAGGGGGGAACACTGAAGCTTTCTTT

d_call: TRBD1
v_call: TRBV12-3/TRBV12-4
j_call: TRBJ1-4
clone_size: few
cdr3_aa: CASSYGQVYEKLFF
cdr3_nt: TGTGCCAGCAGCTACGGACAGGTTTATGAAAAACTGTTTTTT

d_call: .
v_call: TRBV7-3
j_call: TRBJ1-6
clone_size: many
cdr3_aa: CASSLYKDSPLHF
cdr3_nt: TGTGCCAGCAGCTTATATAAAGATTCACCCCTCCACTTT

d_call: .
v_call: TRBV20-1
j_call: TRBJ2-3
clone_size: .
cdr3_aa: CSARTGSSSTDTQYF
cdr3_nt: TGCAGTGCTAGGACGGGGTCCTCTAGCACAGATACGCAGTATTTT

d_call: TRBD1
v_call: TRBV7-6
j_call: TRBJ2-7
clone_size: few
cdr3_aa: CAPKGTDPYEQYF
cdr3_nt: TGTGCCCCCAAGGGGACAGATCCCTACGAGCAGTACTTC

d_call: TRBD1
v_call: TRBV5-1
j_call: TRBJ2-7
clone_size: .
cdr3_aa: CASRGGGQFLDEQYF
cdr3_nt: TGCGCCAGCAGAGGTGGGGGACAGTTCCTCGACGAGCAGTACTTC

d_call: .
v_call: TRBV5-1
j_call: TRBJ2-1
clone_size: few
cdr3_aa: CASSFVVVLGTYNEQFF
cdr3_nt: TGCGCCAGCAGCTTCGTCGTTGTGTTAGGAACCTACAATGAGCAGTTCTTC

d_call: .
v_call: TRBV5-1
j_call: TRBJ2-1
clone_size: .
cdr3_aa: CASSLPGGQSRLGEQFF
cdr3_nt: TGCGCCAGCAGCTTGCCGGGGGGACAGTCGAGGCTAGGTGAGCAGTTCTTC

d_call: TRBD1
v_call: TRBV7-2
j_call: TRBJ1-1
clone_size: few
cdr3_aa: CASSLGQGWNTEAFF
cdr3_nt: TGTGCCAGCAGCTTGGGACAGGGCTGGAACACTGAAGCTTTCTTT

d_call: .
v_call: TRBV20-1
j_call: TRBJ1-6
clone_size: few
cdr3_aa: CSARISGAMPLHF
cdr3_nt: TGCAGTGCTAGAATCAGTGGTGCGATGCCCCTCCACTTT

d_call: .
v_call: TRBV20-1
j_call: TRBJ1-5
clone_size: .
cdr3_aa: CSARAVGLGQPQHF
cdr3_nt: TGCAGTGCTAGAGCGGTGGGTTTAGGTCAGCCCCAGCATTTT

d_call: .
v_call: TRBV20-1
j_call: TRBJ1-5
clone_size: .
cdr3_aa: CSARRGDQPQHF
cdr3_nt: TGCAGTGCTAGGAGGGGAGATCAGCCCCAGCATTTT

d_call: .
v_call: TRBV18
j_call: TRBJ2-7
clone_size: few
cdr3_aa: CATHNAVMPYEQYF
cdr3_nt: TGTGCCACCCATAACGCTGTTATGCCCTACGAGCAGTACTTC

d_call: .
v_call: TRBV10-3
j_call: TRBJ1-3
clone_size: .
cdr3_aa: CAISDREVNSGNTIYF
cdr3_nt: TGTGCCATCAGTGACAGGGAAGTCAACTCTGGAAACACCATATATTTT